These 22 T cell receptor beta chains share one sample of origin, sequenced in a study of blood T cells in healthy people across ages. Sample-barcoded 5' priming and a J-beta primer mix drove a second PCR of 7 to 11 cycles. MiXCR was run by TCRdb on the 5' RACE reads, yielding one entry per CDR3 protein. The repertoire includes 1 million to 1.2 million distinct CDR3 sequences, more than 30% of them detected once, and 13% sits in the top ten. The sequenced sample was blood. The source of these receptors is a man aged 18-30 years in good health.

This clonotype appeared a few times. This sequence joins TRBV2 and TRBJ1-2; D is uncertain. With 3 bases removed from V and 5 bases from J, the gap between germline ends came to 7 bases. Germline CDR1 SNHLY, CDR2 FYNNEI. The CDR3 is 12 residues long. DNA of the CDR3: TGTGCCAGCAGTGACGTCCGGTATGGCTACACCTTC. It codes for CASSDVRYGYTF.

This clonotype was counted a few times. The chain employs TRBV12-3 or TRBV12-4 and TRBJ1-1; TRBD1 is a possible D gene (6 bases). The CDR3 has 12 residues. V lost 4 bases and J lost 7, with 10 bases in between. CDR3 in DNA: TGTGCCAGCAGTTACCCGGACAGTGAAGCTTTCTTT. It codes for CASSYPDSEAFF.

Only a few counts were recorded for this clonotype. The chain joins TRBV7-8 to TRBJ1-1; D is perhaps TRBD1 (6 bases). V lost 1 base to trimming and J lost 10 bases, with 13 bases between them. Germline V lookup: CDR1 SGHVS, CDR2 FQNEAQ. The CDR3 extends over 13 amino acids. CDR3 protein: CASSLGEGGRAFF. In DNA, the CDR3 is TGTGCCAGCAGCTTAGGTGAGGGGGGCCGAGCTTTCTTT. The full variable domain, completed using reference TRBV7-8 and TRBJ1-1, is GAGVSQSPRYKVAKRGQDVALRCDPISGHVSLFWYQQALGQGPEFLTYFQNEAQLDKSGLPSDRFFAERPEGSVSTLKIQRTQQEDSAVYLCASSLGEGGRAFFGQGTRLTVV.

This clonotype has more than one count but fewer than ten. The CDR3 sequence is CASSEARGGYGYTF. The CDR3 coding sequence is TGTGCCAGCAGTGAAGCGAGGGGGGGCTATGGCTACACCTTC. The V and J genes are TRBV2 and TRBJ1-2; TRBD1 is a possible D gene (6 bases). V lost 0 bases and J 4 bases, leaving 9 bases between the germline ends. CDR3 size: 14 residues. Germline V gene sequence: CDR1 SNHLY, CDR2 FYNNEI.

This clonotype was picked up a small number of times. The chain joins TRBV20-1 to TRBJ1-1; possible D gene TRBD1, 5 bases. This CDR3 spans 12 amino acids. The germline gives CDR1 DFQATT, CDR2 SNEGSKA (reference sequence). CDR3 DNA sequence: TGCAGCCGCGTAGTAGGGGACACTGAAGCTTTCTTT. As protein: CSRVVGDTEAFF.

This chain uses TRBV7-8 with TRBJ2-1, with D perhaps matching TRBD2 (7 bases). The CDR3 covers 16 residues. The V gene lost 5 bases and the J gene lost 4 bases, with 18 bases spanning the gap. The germline V gene has CDR1 SGHVS and CDR2 FQNEAQ. The CDR3 sequence is CASSLYEGGIYNEQFF. In DNA form, the CDR3 reads TGTGCCAGCAGCCTCTATGAGGGGGGGATTTACAATGAGCAGTTCTTC.

In this sample, this clonotype turned up a few times. V usage is TRBV7-6 and J usage is TRBJ2-1, with D possibly matching TRBD2 (5 bases). The CDR3 contains 17 residues. Germline V gene sequence: CDR1 SGHVS, CDR2 FNYEAQ. The V end lost 1 base, the J end lost 0 bases, and 13 bases lay between the germline ends. The CDR3 reads CASSLVGGPSSYNEQFF. The CDR3 DNA sequence: TGTGCCAGCAGCTTAGTTGGCGGGCCGAGCTCCTACAATGAGCAGTTCTTC.

Notes on this clonotype: Mismatch with germline at one junction end may stem from a read error. The V and J genes are TRBV7-3 and TRBJ1-5; D might be TRBD1 (6 bases). CDR1 is SGHTA and CDR2 is FQGTGA in the germline V gene. The CDR3 is 9 residues long. The CDR3 region is CAGRGPQHF. The CDR3 region has the DNA TGTGCCGGCAGGGGGCCCCAGCATTTT.

The rearrangement joins TRBV9 to TRBJ2-1, with D perhaps being TRBD1 or TRBD2 (6 bases each). Matching the DNA end better, TRBJ2-7 makes the J call doubtful. Germline assignment: CDR1 SGDLS and CDR2 YYNGEE. The CDR3 covers 15 residues. This CDR3 reads CASSVARGPYNEQYF. The CDR3 nucleotides are TGTGCCAGCAGCGTAGCACGGGGGCCCTACAATGAGCAGTACTTC.

The V and J genes are TRBV7-2 and TRBJ2-7, with D uncertain. Trimming left V 1 base short and J 0 bases short, with 7 bases between. CDR3 length: 14 residues. Germline lookup yields CDR1 SGHTA and CDR2 FQGNSA. The CDR3 reads CASSLVQSSYEQYF. As DNA, the CDR3 is TGTGCCAGCAGCTTAGTACAGTCCTCCTACGAGCAGTACTTC. The variable domain in full, with the rest retrieved from reference TRBV7-2 and TRBJ2-7, is GAGVSQSPSNKVTEKGKDVELRCDPISGHTALYWYRQSLGQGLEFLIYFQGNSAPDKSGLPSDRFSAERTGGSVSTLTIQRTQQEDSAVYLCASSLVQSSYEQYFGPGTRLTVT.

This clonotype appeared a few times. The chain recombines TRBV25-1 with TRBJ2-7; D is unclear. Germline lookup yields CDR1 MGHDK and CDR2 SYGVNS. V lost 2 bases and J 10 bases, leaving 12 bases between the germline ends. The CDR3 is made up of 12 amino acids. Written as DNA, the CDR3 is TGTGCCAGCAGTGAAGGGCGGACGCCACAGTACTTC. The encoded protein is CASSEGRTPQYF.

This chain uses TRBV4-3 with TRBJ1-2; unclear D gene. Germline loops: CDR1 LGHNA, CDR2 YSLEER. Deletions cut 0 bases from V and 2 bases from J, with 16 bases between. The CDR3 loop spans 17 amino acids. The DNA of the CDR3 is TGCGCCAGCAGCCAAGATCCCCGGGCAGCGCCCAACTATGGCTACACCTTC. Its translation: CASSQDPRAAPNYGYTF.

This clonotype was counted between two and nine times. The rearrangement uses TRBV20-1 and TRBJ2-7; 8 bases fit TRBD1. CDR1 is DFQATT and CDR2 is SNEGSKA in the germline V gene (reference sequence). V lost 0 bases and J lost 2; bases outside the gene matches: 15. This CDR3 spans 18 amino acids. The CDR3: CSARDSFTPDRETYEQYF. DNA for the CDR3: TGCAGTGCTAGAGATTCTTTCACTCCGGACAGGGAGACCTACGAGCAGTACTTC.

The rearrangement links TRBV4-2 to TRBJ1-2; no clear D gene. Trimming removed 0 bases from V and 6 bases from J, with 8 bases in between. The CDR3 consists of 13 residues. In germline, CDR1 is LGHNA, CDR2 YNFKEQ. The CDR3: CASSQEEEDGYTF. For the CDR3, the DNA is TGTGCCAGCAGCCAAGAAGAGGAAGATGGCTACACCTTC.

The V gene is TRBV3-1, the J gene TRBJ2-4, with D perhaps being TRBD1 or TRBD2 (5 bases each). The V end lost 4 bases, the J end lost 1 base, and 11 bases lay between the germline ends. Per the germline V gene, CDR1 is LGHDT and CDR2 is YNNKEL (reference sequence). The CDR3 is 15 residues long. The DNA of the CDR3 is TGTGCCAGCAGCCCTGGGACCTTTGCCAAAAACATTCAGTACTTC. As protein: CASSPGTFAKNIQYF.

This clonotype was detected only a few times. The chain links TRBV6-5 to TRBJ2-3; no firm D call. The germline V gene has CDR1 MNHEY and CDR2 SVGAGI. CDR3 size: 15 residues. The germline V and J ends were trimmed by 6 bases and 0 bases, with 13 bases remaining between them. The CDR3: CASREFSSSTDTQYF. CDR3 DNA: TGTGCCAGCAGAGAGTTTTCCTCTAGCACAGATACGCAGTATTTT.

This clonotype was observed a few times. V usage is TRBV20-1 and J usage is TRBJ2-1; D is uncertain. There are 12 residues in the CDR3. From germline, CDR1 is DFQATT and CDR2 SNEGSKA (reference sequence). Trimming shortened V by 6 bases and J by 5 bases, and 11 bases separated the two germline ends. The CDR3 sequence: CSATGWDNEQFF. CDR3 DNA sequence: TGCAGTGCCACCGGATGGGACAATGAGCAGTTCTTC.

This rearrangement joins TRBV29-1 to TRBJ1-1; D is ambiguous. The CDR3 is made up of 17 amino acids. Trimming shortened V by 0 bases and J by 0 bases, and 17 bases separated the two germline ends. The germline gives CDR1 SQVTM, CDR2 ANQGSEA. The CDR3 loop reads CSVEDGRGGWMNTEAFF. CDR3 DNA: TGCAGCGTTGAAGATGGCCGGGGAGGTTGGATGAACACTGAAGCTTTCTTT.

Many counts were recorded for this clonotype. The rearrangement uses TRBV20-1 and TRBJ1-2; D is ambiguous. The CDR3 runs to 12 residues. Germline assignment: CDR1 DFQATT and CDR2 SNEGSKA (reference sequence). The V end was cut by 4 bases, the J end by 0 bases, with 6 bases between. The CDR3 region is CSAKGPNYGYTF. The DNA for the CDR3 is TGCAGTGCTAAAGGACCTAACTATGGCTACACCTTC.

This clonotype showed up just a few times. A much larger clone lies a single base off, so this may be a read error. The chain links TRBV29-1 to TRBJ2-1; D remains unclear. The CDR3 length is 12 residues. The V gene lost 4 bases and the J gene lost 8 bases, with 12 bases spanning the gap. Germline CDR1 SQVTM, CDR2 ANQGSEA. CDR3 coding DNA: TGCAGCGTTGGTTCGGTCGCTGATGAGCAGTTCTTC. Translation gives CSVGSVADEQFF.

This clonotype was observed many times. This chain joins TRBV12-3 or TRBV12-4 and TRBJ1-4, with D unclear. The CDR3 extends over 13 amino acids. V dropped 1 base and J dropped 6 bases, with 6 bases sitting between them. The CDR3 nucleotides read TGTGCCAGCAGTTTAGGCTCATATGAAAAACTGTTTTTT. It encodes CASSLGSYEKLFF.

CDR3 sequence reads: CASSYVTGHSYQETQYF. DNA of the CDR3: TGTGCCAGCAGTTACGTGACAGGGCACTCATACCAAGAGACCCAGTACTTC. The chain joins TRBV6-2 or TRBV6-3 to TRBJ2-5, with 7 positions matching TRBD1. With 2 bases clipped from V and 0 bases from J, the junction kept 9 bases outside the gene matches. Germline V CDR1 and CDR2: MNHEY, SVGEGT. This CDR3 has 17 residues.